This T cell receptor beta chain appears in the sequencing data of a study of OX40 agonist ivuxolimab in advanced cancers. Study background: Patients with prior anti-PD-1, anti-PD-L1 or anti-CTLA-4 therapy were eligible; 35% to 50% had some.

V was trimmed by 5 bases and J by 1 base, leaving 24 bases between them. This CDR3 has 18 amino acids. Germline V gene sequence: CDR1 MNHEY, CDR2 SMNVEV (reference sequence). TCRdb's copy holds only in-frame clones and misses some; the assay was immunoSEQ multiplex PCR. Of about 15,000 clones listed, about 90% were seen once; the top ten hold 23%. Sequencing was performed on CD4+ or CD8+ T cells sorted from blood, taken in a trial of the OX40 agonist ivuxolimab. The V call is TRBV27, the J call TRBJ2-7; possible D gene TRBD2, 5 bases. The TCR originated in an adult with an advanced solid tumor such as melanoma, head and neck, liver or kidney cancer. The CDR3 sequence: CASSPSAGDREWSYEQYF. The CDR3 coding sequence is TGTGCCAGCAGTCCCTCCGCCGGGGATCGAGAATGGTCCTACGAGCAGTACTTC.